These 18 T cell receptor beta chains were all obtained from the same sample, sequenced in a study of naive and memory T cell subsets. Two oligonucleotides, mixed equimolar, formed the beta constant-region primer covering TRBC1 and TRBC2. The ligated cDNA underwent four PCR rounds using SP2 and nested alpha and beta constant-region primers. TCRdb recomputed calls from the UMI-ligation and nested PCR reads with MiXCR, one row per CDR3 protein. The table lists some 22,000 distinct CDR3 sequences, over 7% of them singletons. Sequencing used central memory CD8+ T cells from blood. The source of these receptors is a human donor in good health.

The chain carries TRBV6-5 and TRBJ1-2; D is perhaps TRBD1 (5 bases). CDR3 length: 14 residues. Trimming took off 5 bases at V and 8 bases at J, with 18 bases between the two ends. Germline values: CDR1 MNHEY, CDR2 SVGAGI. The CDR3 DNA sequence: TGTGCCAGCAGTACAGGAGACTTATCGGGAGGCTACACCTTC. As protein: CASSTGDLSGGYTF.

This clonotype showed up many times. V gene TRBV6-5 combines with J gene TRBJ2-7, with 10 bases lining up with TRBD1. V trimming: 6 bases; J trimming: 3 bases; junction bases outside the gene matches: 8. Germline V gives CDR1 MNHEY, CDR2 SVGAGI. The CDR3 sequence is 15 residues long. The CDR3 DNA sequence: TGTGCCAGCAGCCCCGGGACAGGGGAGTTCTACGAGCAGTACTTC. Its translation is CASSPGTGEFYEQYF.

This clonotype was detected only a few times. The chain is built from TRBV6-4 and TRBJ2-1; 11 bases agree with TRBD2. Germline values: CDR1 MRHNA, CDR2 SNTAGT. Unmatched junction bases numbered 6, after V lost 6 bases and J lost 5 bases. The CDR3 contains 15 residues. The CDR3 bases are TGTGCCAGCAGCGAAGGGACTAGCGGAGACAATGAGCAGTTCTTC. Encoded protein: CASSEGTSGDNEQFF.

The DNA of the CDR3 is TGTGCCAGCAGCCTCCTCCGGGACAGGGCATCTGGTTTTAACACCGGGGAGCTGTTTTTT. This gives the protein CASSLLRDRASGFNTGELFF. This chain joins TRBV5-6 and TRBJ2-2, with 9 nucleotides matching TRBD1. This CDR3 contains 20 residues. V was pared by 4 bases and J by 2 bases, with 18 bases of the junction left unmatched. Germline-derived CDR1 and CDR2 are SGHDT and YYEEEE.

This clonotype was counted a few times. V usage is TRBV27 and J usage is TRBJ2-7, with TRBD2 matching over 7 bases. Looked up from germline, CDR1 is MNHEY and CDR2 is SMNVEV (reference sequence). There are 16 residues in the CDR3. The junction had 13 bases not matched to a gene; V was cut back by 6 bases and J by 2 bases. The CDR3 region has the DNA TGTGCCAGCAGCCGAACCCCTCTAGCGGCTACCTACGAGCAGTACTTC. It codes for CASSRTPLAATYEQYF.

This clonotype was counted at least ten times. V usage is TRBV5-4 and J usage is TRBJ2-1; D ambiguous. The CDR3 loop spans 12 amino acids. From germline, CDR1 is SGHNT and CDR2 YYREEE (reference sequence). V was shortened by 4 bases and J by 4 bases, with 6 bases between the two germline ends. The CDR3 DNA reads as TGTGCCAGCAGCCACGAATACAATGAGCAGTTCTTC. It yields the protein CASSHEYNEQFF.

This clonotype was seen ten or more times. The DNA of the CDR3 is TGTGCCAGCAGTGTTGGACAGAGAGATACCGGGGAGCTGTTTTTT. This codes for CASSVGQRDTGELFF. The V gene is TRBV28, the J gene TRBJ2-2; weak D call: TRBD1 (6 bases). The germline V gene encodes CDR1 MDHEN and CDR2 SYDVKM. This CDR3 is built from 15 residues. The V gene lost 5 bases and the J gene lost 5 bases, with 15 bases spanning the gap.

This clonotype was seen at least ten times. The genes are TRBV7-6 and TRBJ2-7; a possible D gene is TRBD2 (6 bases). This CDR3 spans 13 amino acids. Germline V CDR1 and CDR2: SGHVS, FNYEAQ. V was cut by 8 bases and J by 1 base, with 12 bases left in between. The CDR3 nucleotides are TGTGCCAGCTCTTGGGAGGCGTCCTACGAGCAGTACTTC. Translating it yields CASSWEASYEQYF.

This clonotype was seen repeatedly, ten times or more. The J gene is TRBJ2-2, the V gene TRBV12-3 or TRBV12-4; 10 bases agree with TRBD2. Germline trimming cut 2 bases from V and 2 bases from J; bases unmatched to any gene: 11. This CDR3 is built from 19 residues. CDR3 nucleotide sequence: TGTGCCAGCAGTTTATATGGCCTAGCGGGAGTCGGTAACACCGGGGAGCTGTTTTTT. It translates to CASSLYGLAGVGNTGELFF.

This clonotype was found a few times. This sequence joins TRBV2 and TRBJ2-7; D unclear. The CDR3 is 13 residues long. The germline V gene encodes CDR1 SNHLY and CDR2 FYNNEI. Trimming removed 10 bases from V and 0 bases from J, with 13 bases in between. CDR3 sequence reads: CATQVTYSYEQYF. As DNA, the CDR3 is TGTGCCACCCAGGTGACGTACTCCTACGAGCAGTACTTC.

This clonotype was detected only a few times. The rearrangement joins TRBV2 to TRBJ1-5; D perhaps matches TRBD1 (6 bases). From germline, CDR1 is SNHLY and CDR2 FYNNEI. Trimming took off 7 bases at V and 0 bases at J, with 13 bases between the two ends. The CDR3 consists of 15 residues. The CDR3 is CASKQGGDSNQPQHF. DNA of the CDR3: TGTGCCAGCAAACAGGGCGGAGATAGCAATCAGCCCCAGCATTTT.

Turning to this clonotype: The final CDR3 position lacks the conserved phenylalanine or tryptophan, pointing to a likely read error. The genes are TRBV28 and TRBJ2-7, with D unclear. The ends were cut back, 5 bases at V and 3 bases at J, with 11 bases in the middle. The CDR3 is 13 residues long. The V gene's germline CDR1 is MDHEN and CDR2 SYDVKM. CDR3 protein: CASSPPPNYEQYY. The CDR3 region has the DNA TGTGCCAGCAGTCCCCCGCCCAACTACGAGCAGTACTAC.

This clonotype was detected many times. The gene calls are TRBV21-1 and TRBJ2-4; the table assigns TRBD2, which was not confirmed against the DNA. TRBV21-1 corresponds to a pseudogene. The CDR3 loop spans 15 amino acids. The CDR3 reads CASSKTLAGKNIQYF. DNA of the CDR3: TGTGCCAGCAGCAAAACCCTAGCGGGAAAAAACATTCAGTACTTC.

Only a few counts were recorded for this clonotype. This chain links TRBV29-1 with TRBJ2-7; the D gene is possibly TRBD2 (6 bases). The V end was cut by 1 base, the J end by 1 base, with 17 bases between. The CDR3 consists of 16 residues. The V gene's germline CDR1 is SQVTM and CDR2 ANQGSEA. In DNA, the CDR3 is TGCAGCGTTGAAGCCCCGCGGGGTAGGGAGTCCTACGAGCAGTACTTC. This sequence encodes CSVEAPRGRESYEQYF.

This clonotype showed up just a few times. The V gene is TRBV4-1, the J gene TRBJ1-6; D unclear. The CDR3 covers 14 residues. Germline V gives CDR1 MGHRA, CDR2 YSYEKL. V was clipped by 0 bases and J by 3 bases, with 3 bases between them. The CDR3 region has the DNA TGCGCCAGCAGCCAAGATGACTATAATTCACCCCTCCACTTT. Protein sequence: CASSQDDYNSPLHF.

This chain joins TRBV6-5 and TRBJ1-1; 9 bases line up with TRBD1. Germline loops: CDR1 MNHEY, CDR2 SVGAGI. The J segment lost 0 bases and the V segment lost 2 bases, leaving 7 bases of the junction unmatched. This CDR3 region has 17 residues. For the CDR3, the DNA is TGTGCCAGCAGTTACGCTCAGACAGGGGGTCTGAACACTGAAGCTTTCTTT. Amino acid sequence: CASSYAQTGGLNTEAFF.

This clonotype was recorded at least ten times. The chain employs TRBV12-3 or TRBV12-4 and TRBJ2-3, with 13 bases that match TRBD2. This CDR3 contains 17 residues. The ends lost 4 bases at V and 3 bases at J; junction bases unmatched: 7. The CDR3 DNA is TGTGCCAGCAGTTCCGGACTAGCGGGAGACGTGACAGATACGCAGTATTTT. This gives the protein CASSSGLAGDVTDTQYF.

The V and J genes are TRBV15 and TRBJ2-7; possibly TRBD1 or TRBD2 for D (5 bases each). In germline, CDR1 is LNHNV, CDR2 YYDKDF (reference sequence). This CDR3 is built from 13 residues. Between the trimmed V and J ends, which lost 6 bases and 3 bases, there was a span of 12 bases. DNA for the CDR3: TGTGCCACCAGGAGGGACGGATACTACGAGCAGTACTTC. Translation: CATRRDGYYEQYF.